These 27 T cell receptor beta chains share one sample of origin, sequenced in a study of blood T cell repertoires in COVID-19. Here immunoSEQ multiplex PCR was the method, and the copy in TCRdb shows in-frame clones only, minus some. The sample lists roughly 200,000 clones, 80% to 85% seen once, with about 4.5% in the top ten. Source material: peripheral blood. The receptor source for this set is a man aged 50 to 60 with active or convalescent COVID-19.

The chain uses TRBV12-3 or TRBV12-4 and TRBJ1-1; no clear D gene. V was clipped by 5 bases and J by 3 bases, with 4 bases between them. The CDR3 loop spans 11 amino acids. DNA of the CDR3: TGTGCCAGCAGTGAGGACACTGAAGCTTTCTTT. Translation gives CASSEDTEAFF.

The rearrangement links TRBV9 to TRBJ1-1; no definite D call. The CDR3 contains 14 residues. With 0 bases removed from V and 1 base from J, the gap between germline ends came to 7 bases. CDR1 and CDR2 from the germline V gene are SGDLS and YYNGEE. This CDR3 reads CASSVGAKNTEAFF. In nucleotides, the CDR3 is TGTGCCAGCAGCGTAGGGGCCAAGAACACTGAAGCTTTCTTT.

The chain joins TRBV19 to TRBJ1-3, with 7 bases aligning to TRBD1. The V gene's germline CDR1 is LNHDA and CDR2 SQIVND (reference sequence). Germline trimming cut 7 bases from V and 8 bases from J; bases unmatched to any gene: 11. The CDR3 consists of 14 residues. CDR3 nucleotides: TGTGCCAGTACCCCGGGACAGTCTTGGGACACCATATATTTT. This sequence encodes CASTPGQSWDTIYF.

The chain employs TRBV18 and TRBJ1-1, with D possibly matching TRBD1 (5 bases). In germline, CDR1 is KGHSH, CDR2 LQKENI. Trimming removed 6 bases from V and 5 bases from J, with 16 bases in between. The CDR3 extends over 14 amino acids. CDR3 nucleotide sequence: TGTGCCAGCTCCCTTAAAGGGGTGGAGACTGAAGCTTTCTTT. Translation gives CASSLKGVETEAFF.

This chain connects TRBV3-1 (or the pseudogene TRBV3-2) to TRBJ1-2; 9 bases match TRBD1. This CDR3 has 18 residues. Germline V lookup: CDR1 LGHDT, CDR2 YNNKEL (reference sequence). Unmatched junction bases numbered 8, after V lost 0 bases and J lost 0 bases. The CDR3 nucleotides are TGTGCCAGCAGCCAAGATGGAACACAGGGGGCAGCTAACTATGGCTACACCTTC. As protein: CASSQDGTQGAANYGYTF.

The V call is TRBV7-9, the J call TRBJ1-1; 11 bases agree with TRBD1. The ends lost 1 base at V and 1 base at J; junction bases unmatched: 2. CDR3 length: 16 residues. Germline CDR1 is SEHNR and CDR2 is FQNEAQ (reference sequence). The CDR3 DNA follows: TGTGCCAGCAGCTTAGGAGGACAGGGGGCGAACACTGAAGCTTTCTTT. Translation gives CASSLGGQGANTEAFF.

The V gene is TRBV5-8, the J gene TRBJ2-5, with 9 bases identical to TRBD2. The length of the CDR3 is 16 residues. The V gene end was trimmed by 2 bases and the J gene end by 1 base; junction bases not matched to a gene: 6. Germline CDR1 reads SGHTS; CDR2 reads YDEGEE. CDR3 in amino acids: CASSFGLAGPQETQYF. The CDR3 DNA follows: TGTGCCAGCAGCTTTGGTCTAGCGGGGCCCCAAGAGACCCAGTACTTC.

Turning to this clone: Other DNA sequences from this sample encode an identical CDR3 as well. The rearrangement uses TRBV5-6 and TRBJ1-2, with a tentative D call TRBD1 (6 bases). The CDR3 is 13 amino acids. V was trimmed by 3 bases and J by 5 bases, leaving 11 bases between them. Germline V gene sequence: CDR1 SGHDT, CDR2 YYEEEE. The CDR3 DNA reads as TGTGCCAGCAGCTCAGGGCAGGGGTATGGCTACACCTTC. Translating it yields CASSSGQGYGYTF.

The rearrangement links TRBV29-1 to TRBJ1-1; no clear D gene. CDR1 is SQVTM and CDR2 is ANQGSEA in the germline V gene. This CDR3 is 13 amino acids long. V lost 3 bases and J lost 4, with 12 bases in between. In DNA form, the CDR3 reads TGCAGCGTTGAGCGGGGTTTAAGCACTGAAGCTTTCTTT. Residues: CSVERGLSTEAFF.

V usage is TRBV4-1 and J usage is TRBJ2-2; D uncertain. The CDR3 is made up of 14 amino acids. CDR1 and CDR2 (germline): MGHRA, YSYEKL. V was trimmed by 4 bases and J by 5 bases, leaving 11 bases between them. CDR3 loop: CASSPILKTGELFF. In nucleotides, the CDR3 is TGCGCCAGCAGCCCTATTCTAAAAACCGGGGAGCTGTTTTTT.

On this clone itself: A junction boundary mismatches the germline segment, possibly from a read error. CDR3 in DNA: TGTGCCAGCAGTGAAATTGAGGGCAGCATCTTC. Protein sequence: CASSEIEGSIF. V usage is TRBV6-1 and J usage is TRBJ1-2; D gene ambiguous. The germline V gene has CDR1 MNHNS and CDR2 SASEGT. CDR3 length: 11 amino acids.

Remarks on this clone: Other DNA sequences in this sample translate to the same CDR3. V gene TRBV2 combines with J gene TRBJ1-6; 11 bases line up with TRBD1. Germline V lookup: CDR1 SNHLY, CDR2 FYNNEI. This CDR3 has 14 residues. Germline trimming cut 6 bases from V and 7 bases from J; bases unmatched to any gene: 2. The CDR3 DNA reads TGTGCCAGCAGCCGGGACAGGGGGAATTCACCCCTCCACTTT. Its protein is CASSRDRGNSPLHF.

The chain uses TRBV4-1 and TRBJ2-2; tentatively, D is TRBD1 (6 bases). Germline V lookup: CDR1 MGHRA, CDR2 YSYEKL. The CDR3 length is 16 residues. The V end lost 4 bases, the J end lost 3 bases, and 15 bases lay between the germline ends. CDR3 in amino acids: CASSPRQAVDTGELFF. CDR3 DNA sequence: TGCGCCAGCAGCCCGCGACAGGCGGTAGACACCGGGGAGCTGTTTTTT.

CDR3 nucleotides: TGTGCCAGCAGCCCATTGGCAGGGGGCGACTATGGCTACACCTTC. It specifies CASSPLAGGDYGYTF. The chain combines TRBV7-6 with TRBJ1-2; 8 bases line up with TRBD1. Germline V gene data show CDR1 as SGHVS and CDR2 as FNYEAQ. The V and J ends lost 5 bases and 3 bases, in that order; junction bases with no gene match: 8. The CDR3 extends over 15 amino acids. The variable domain in full, completed from reference TRBV7-6 and TRBJ1-2, reads GAGVSQSPRYKVTKRGQDVALRCDPISGHVSLYWYRQALGQGPEFLTYFNYEAQQDKSGLPNDRFSAERPEGSISTLTIQRTEQRDSAMYRCASSPLAGGDYGYTFGSGTRLTVV.

V and J are TRBV6-8 and TRBJ2-5; 8 bases map to TRBD1. Germline V CDR1 and CDR2: MNHGY, SAAAGT. Trimming at V came to 5 bases and at J to 5 bases, leaving 7 bases not matched to a gene. This CDR3 is built from 14 residues. CDR3 nucleotide sequence: TGTGCCAGCAGTCGGACAGGGAGGCGGGAGACCCAGTACTTC. Protein sequence: CASSRTGRRETQYF.

This sequence joins TRBV27 and TRBJ2-6; 11 bases fit TRBD1. Losses at the gene ends were 8 bases for V and 3 bases for J; bases not matched to a gene: 9. This CDR3 has 17 amino acids. Germline CDR1 MNHEY, CDR2 SMNVEV (reference sequence). The CDR3 spells CASASGTGGSGANVLTF. The CDR3 DNA follows: TGTGCCAGCGCGTCCGGGACAGGGGGAAGTGGGGCCAACGTCCTGACTTTC.

The chain combines TRBV6-5 with TRBJ2-1; tentative D call: TRBD2 (6 bases). Germline loops: CDR1 MNHEY, CDR2 SVGAGI. This CDR3 is built from 14 residues. Trimming removed 6 bases from V and 7 bases from J, with 16 bases in between. For the CDR3, the DNA is TGTGCCAGCAGCCCCGGGACTCCCATTAATGAGCAGTTCTTC. Its translation is CASSPGTPINEQFF.

The V call is TRBV27, the J call TRBJ1-4; D not resolved. The CDR3 runs 15 residues. Germline V gives CDR1 MNHEY, CDR2 SMNVEV (reference sequence). V was pared by 2 bases and J by 7 bases, with 14 bases between. For the CDR3, the DNA is TGTGCCAGCAGTTTAGGTTTCCGCCGGGGTGAAAAACTGTTTTTT. It encodes CASSLGFRRGEKLFF. The complete variable domain, with remaining parts taken from reference TRBV27 and TRBJ1-4, reads EAQVTQNPRYLITVTGKKLTVTCSQNMNHEYMSWYRQDPGLGLRQIYYSMNVEVTDKGDVPEGYKVSRKEKRNFPLILESPSPNQTSLYFCASSLGFRRGEKLFFGSGTQLSVL.

In its sample, this clone was seen a few times. The chain joins TRBV29-1 to TRBJ2-1; D assignment may be TRBD1 or TRBD2 (6 bases each). The germline V gene encodes CDR1 SQVTM and CDR2 ANQGSEA. The CDR3 consists of 14 residues. V was pared by 7 bases and J by 3 bases, with 16 bases between. The CDR3 DNA reads TGCAGCGGGGGGGCCATAGCGGTCTACAATGAGCAGTTCTTC. Translation gives CSGGAIAVYNEQFF.

In nucleotides, the CDR3 is TGCGCCAGCAGACGCAGAGGGGGCCAGGACACTGAAGCTTTCTTT. This sequence encodes CASRRRGGQDTEAFF. The chain recombines TRBV4-1 with TRBJ1-1; 7 bases line up with TRBD1. The V gene end was trimmed by 6 bases and the J gene end by 3 bases; junction bases not matched to a gene: 10. CDR1 MGHRA and CDR2 YSYEKL come from the germline V gene. The CDR3 is 15 amino acids.

The J gene is TRBJ1-6, the V gene TRBV7-9; 9 bases match TRBD1. The CDR3 runs 16 residues. Germline lookup yields CDR1 SEHNR and CDR2 FQNEAQ (reference sequence). The trim removed 1 base at V and 9 bases at J, leaving 7 bases unmatched. CDR3 sequence: CASSLGVGQGISPLHF. The CDR3 DNA reads as TGTGCCAGCAGCTTAGGTGTTGGACAGGGGATTTCACCCCTCCACTTT.

The gene calls are TRBV30 and TRBJ2-1; 9 bases fit TRBD1. Germline V lookup: CDR1 GTSNPN, CDR2 SVGIG (reference sequence). V lost 3 bases to trimming and J lost 7 bases; unmatched junction nucleotides: 4. The CDR3 has 13 amino acids. The CDR3 here is CAWSRDRGNEQFF. As DNA, the CDR3 is TGTGCCTGGAGCAGAGACAGGGGGAATGAGCAGTTCTTC.

This chain connects TRBV30 to TRBJ1-2, with D possibly matching TRBD1 (5 bases). Germline V gene data show CDR1 as GTSNPN and CDR2 as SVGIG (reference sequence). V was clipped by 4 bases and J by 8 bases, with 11 bases between them. This CDR3 is 11 amino acids long. CDR3 coding DNA: TGTGCCTGGACTCAAGGGGTAGGCTACACCTTC. Protein sequence: CAWTQGVGYTF.

The rearrangement joins TRBV18 to TRBJ1-6, with D tentatively TRBD1 (5 bases). Germline V gene data show CDR1 as KGHSH and CDR2 as LQKENI. The CDR3 extends over 15 amino acids. The V end lost 0 bases, the J end lost 6 bases, and 9 bases lay between the germline ends. This CDR3 is CASSPPLTANSPLHF. In nucleotides, the CDR3 is TGTGCCAGCTCACCACCGTTGACAGCTAATTCACCCCTCCACTTT.

The gene calls are TRBV18 and TRBJ2-5, with TRBD1 matching over 7 bases. V lost 6 bases to trimming and J lost 4 bases; unmatched junction nucleotides: 5. This CDR3 contains 13 residues. Germline lookup yields CDR1 KGHSH and CDR2 LQKENI. In DNA, the CDR3 is TGTGCCAGCTCCCGTGACAGGGCAGAGACCCAGTACTTC. Translating it yields CASSRDRAETQYF.

This chain connects TRBV27 to TRBJ1-6, with D maybe TRBD1 (6 bases). Germline assignment: CDR1 MNHEY and CDR2 SMNVEV (reference sequence). The ends were cut back, 7 bases at V and 9 bases at J, with 16 bases in the middle. CDR3 length: 14 amino acids. DNA of the CDR3: TGTGCCAGCAACGCGGGGGGCCGAAGTTCACCCCTCCACTTT. Amino acids: CASNAGGRSSPLHF.

This sequence joins TRBV6-2 or TRBV6-3 and TRBJ1-2; 7 nucleotides match TRBD1. Germline CDR1 and CDR2: MNHEY and SVGEGT. The CDR3 length is 14 residues. J was trimmed by 6 bases and V by 5 bases; bases with no gene match: 9. Here the CDR3 DNA reads TGTGCCAGCAGTCGACAGGGTCGTCTTAATGGCTACACCTTC. Its translation is CASSRQGRLNGYTF.